The present T cell receptor (beta chain) was sequenced within a study of sequential checkpoint blockade in melanoma. Study-wide context: Patients were randomized 1:1 to nivolumab-then-ipilimumab or ipilimumab-then-nivolumab first-line. Each arm's sequence ended with maintenance nivolumab.

V lost 6 bases and J lost 3, with 8 bases in between. The length of the CDR3 is 12 residues. Germline V gene sequence: CDR1 SGHNT, CDR2 YYREEE (reference sequence). Data came from immunoSEQ multiplex PCR; TCRdb stores just in-frame clones and leaves some out. Found here are over 10,000 clones, 70% to 85% of them singletons; the top ten hold around half. The treatment denotes: randomized to nivolumab then ipilimumab (arm A) or the reverse (arm B). None of the patients previously received DNA-damaging chemotherapy. The V gene is TRBV5-4, the J gene TRBJ2-3; D possibly corresponds to TRBD1 (5 bases). The specimen was CD8+ T cells sorted from blood (inferred from file names), collected from a patient given nivolumab and ipilimumab in sequence. The TCR comes from a human donor with melanoma. The CDR3 protein is CASTQGTDTQYF. The CDR3 coding sequence is TGTGCCAGCACCCAGGGAACAGATACGCAGTATTTT.